Detailed here is one T cell receptor beta chain. Its specificity is unknown. These data originate in a study of Ad26.COV2.S vaccination and SARS-CoV-2 variants. Regarding the study as a whole: Vaccine recipients showed a spike-specific TCR breadth that was higher than in placebo recipients. Breadth, reportedly substantial, characterized the spike-specific CD8+ and CD4+ T cell responses after vaccination.

This table comes from immunoSEQ multiplex PCR, and its TCRdb copy is limited to in-frame clones, with some not included. The sample shows 380,000 or so clones, around nine tenths of them seen only once. V shed 0 bases and J shed 1 base, with 13 bases lying between them. The germline CDR1 and CDR2 sequences are LGHDT and YNNKEL (reference sequence). There are 17 residues in the CDR3. The treatment here: 15 to 20 received Ad26.COV2.S at low or high dose, single or two shots; about 5 received placebo; per-sample allocation not given. Sampling took place 63 days after the first vaccine or placebo injection.

This chain joins TRBV3-1 (or the pseudogene TRBV3-2) and TRBJ2-1, with D possibly being TRBD2 (5 bases). The origin of this receptor is a person aged 18-65 years who received the Ad26.COV2.S COVID-19 vaccine or a placebo. The specimen was peripheral blood, collected in a trial of Ad26.COV2.S vaccine versus placebo. DNA of the CDR3: TGTGCCAGCAGCCAAGAAGCCCCCAGCGGATCCTACAATGAGCAGTTCTTC. Amino acid sequence: CASSQEAPSGSYNEQFF.